This paragraph covers one TCR beta chain sequence. What it recognizes is unknown. These data come from a study of cytomegalovirus exposure and HLA in healthy donors. Study results and caveats: Associated with cytomegalovirus, according to the listing, were around 170 TCR beta chains.

Donors were drawn from the approximately 130-subject validation cohort, separate from the approximately 670-subject first cohort. Generated by immunoSEQ multiplex PCR, the TCRdb table keeps only in-frame clones and is missing some. The sample comprises over 120,000 clones, around 90% of which are singletons, and less than 5.5% rests with the top ten. This TCR was recovered from a young man in good health and CMV-seropositive. Sequenced: PBMCs.

The CDR3 nucleotides are TGTGCCAGCAGCTACGGAACGGGACAGGGCTTTTCCGTTTTCTTT. It specifies CASSYGTGQGFSVFF. V and J are TRBV27 and TRBJ1-1, with TRBD1 identical over 9 bases. The V gene end was trimmed by 6 bases and the J gene end by 13 bases; junction bases not matched to a gene: 18. Germline V gene sequence: CDR1 MNHEY, CDR2 SMNVEV (reference sequence). The CDR3 sequence is 15 residues long.